This entry is about one T cell receptor beta chain. This sample was included in a study of blood T cell repertoires in COVID-19. Study background: The United States, Italy and Spain were the sources of the acute and convalescent COVID-19 samples. Sources were T cells, B-cell-depleted T cells, or PBMCs; the material itself was cDNA or gDNA.

CDR1 is MNHEY and CDR2 is SVGAGI in the germline V gene. There are 15 residues in the CDR3. The V gene lost 2 bases and the J gene lost 3 bases, with 12 bases spanning the gap. Original data processing: Cell counts per sample came from amplifying reference gene primers. The assay was immunoSEQ multiplex PCR, and TCRdb's table has in-frame clones only and misses some. V and J calls and clone size are given by that table; D and trimming were obtained from the DNA. Counted here are fewer than 200,000 clones, roughly 81% occurring once; the ten biggest clones make up around 7.6%. The chain has TRBV6-5 and TRBJ2-3; the D gene is possibly TRBD2 (6 bases). Sequencing used peripheral blood. This receptor was identified in a man aged 40-49 years who had recovered from COVID-19. The CDR3 protein is CASSYPYGGTDTQYF. CDR3 DNA: TGTGCCAGCAGTTACCCTTATGGAGGGACAGATACGCAGTATTTT.